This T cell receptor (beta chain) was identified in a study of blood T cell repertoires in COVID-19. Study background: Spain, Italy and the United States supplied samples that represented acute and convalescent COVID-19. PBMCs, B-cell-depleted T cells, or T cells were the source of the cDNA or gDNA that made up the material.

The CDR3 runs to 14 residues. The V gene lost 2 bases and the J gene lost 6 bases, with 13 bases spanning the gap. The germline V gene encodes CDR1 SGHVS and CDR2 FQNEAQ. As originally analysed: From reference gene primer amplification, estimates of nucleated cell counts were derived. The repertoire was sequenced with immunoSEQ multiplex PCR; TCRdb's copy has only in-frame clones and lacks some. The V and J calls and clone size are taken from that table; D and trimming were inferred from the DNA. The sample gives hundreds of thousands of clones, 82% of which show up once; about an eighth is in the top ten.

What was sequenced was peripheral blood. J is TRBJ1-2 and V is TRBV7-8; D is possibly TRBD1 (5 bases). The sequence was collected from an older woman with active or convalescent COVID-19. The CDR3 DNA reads TGTGCCAGCAGCTTACAGTCCGGGGGGAATGGCTACACCTTC. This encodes CASSLQSGGNGYTF.